This is a list of T cell receptor beta chains from one sample in a study of HIV-infected patients and healthy controls. TCRdb fed the 5' RACE reads into MiXCR, producing one record per CDR3 protein. The table lists more than 5,500 distinct CDR3 sequences, about 9.4% of them singletons. The sequences come from blood, collected before antiretroviral therapy. These receptors came from an adult with HIV infection. Both conserved end residues are part of each CDR3.

CDR3 protein: CAGRRQTNTEAFF
V gene: TRBV28
J gene: TRBJ1-1

CDR3 protein: CSVEAGRGDTEAFF
V gene: TRBV29-1
J gene: TRBJ1-1

CDR3 protein: CASRMIGGSFDEQFF
V gene: TRBV19
J gene: TRBJ2-1

CDR3 protein: CASSLAVERGRGDTQYF
V gene: TRBV4-2
J gene: TRBJ2-3

CDR3 protein: CASIKRGGLTDTQYF
V gene: TRBV7-9
J gene: TRBJ2-3

CDR3 protein: CASSESSRGNTGELFF
V gene: TRBV10-2
J gene: TRBJ2-2

CDR3 protein: CASSSPGTVYGYTF
V gene: TRBV7-3
J gene: TRBJ1-2

CDR3 protein: CSARGDRGGNEQFF
V gene: TRBV29-1
J gene: TRBJ2-1

CDR3 protein: CASSETGDSGNTIYF
V gene: TRBV6-5
J gene: TRBJ1-3

CDR3 protein: CASLPGPETDEQYF
V gene: TRBV28
J gene: TRBJ2-7

CDR3 protein: CSARWGSTDTQYF
V gene: TRBV20-1
J gene: TRBJ2-3

CDR3 protein: CASSFWGFHTEAFF
V gene: TRBV12-3/TRBV12-4
J gene: TRBJ1-1

CDR3 protein: CASSYDGSANEQYF
V gene: TRBV6-5
J gene: TRBJ2-7

CDR3 protein: CSAIQPGDYEQYF
V gene: TRBV20-1
J gene: TRBJ2-7

CDR3 protein: CASSSRVSGVANEKLFF
V gene: TRBV5-1
J gene: TRBJ1-4

CDR3 protein: CASRLPGQGSEQYF
V gene: TRBV6-5
J gene: TRBJ2-7

CDR3 protein: CASSNTGELFF
V gene: TRBV6-5
J gene: TRBJ2-2

CDR3 protein: CASRHEKGDLDYGYTF
V gene: TRBV5-6
J gene: TRBJ1-2

CDR3 protein: CASSQDHGRARYEQYF
V gene: TRBV3-1
J gene: TRBJ2-7

CDR3 protein: CASLGQLNTEAFF
V gene: TRBV6-1
J gene: TRBJ1-1

CDR3 protein: CAVGAQGTLGGYTF
V gene: TRBV7-9
J gene: TRBJ1-2

CDR3 protein: CASSFSGTGEGKFGYTF
V gene: TRBV7-2
J gene: TRBJ1-2